This paragraph reports one TCR beta chain. The V end lost 4 bases, the J end lost 3 bases, and 14 bases lay between the germline ends. The CDR3 has 15 residues. Per germline, CDR1 KGHSH and CDR2 LQKENI. As handled by the study authors: Clonotypes per individual ranged from about 95,000 to nearly 550,000. TCRdb analysed the 5' RACE reads with MiXCR anew, one entry per CDR3 protein. It is TCRdb's table, rather than the study itself, that gives the V and J calls and clone size. The sample contains roughly 380,000 distinct CDR3 sequences, more than 25% of which appear only once. These data come from a study of identical twins' blood T cells.

The receptor was isolated from a woman aged 18-49 years in good health. V gene TRBV18 combines with J gene TRBJ2-3, with D perhaps matching TRBD1 or TRBD2 (5 bases each). Sample: PBMCs. In DNA, the CDR3 is TGTGCCAGCTCACAACCGGGACGAGAGACAGATACGCAGTATTTT. This sequence encodes CASSQPGRETDTQYF.